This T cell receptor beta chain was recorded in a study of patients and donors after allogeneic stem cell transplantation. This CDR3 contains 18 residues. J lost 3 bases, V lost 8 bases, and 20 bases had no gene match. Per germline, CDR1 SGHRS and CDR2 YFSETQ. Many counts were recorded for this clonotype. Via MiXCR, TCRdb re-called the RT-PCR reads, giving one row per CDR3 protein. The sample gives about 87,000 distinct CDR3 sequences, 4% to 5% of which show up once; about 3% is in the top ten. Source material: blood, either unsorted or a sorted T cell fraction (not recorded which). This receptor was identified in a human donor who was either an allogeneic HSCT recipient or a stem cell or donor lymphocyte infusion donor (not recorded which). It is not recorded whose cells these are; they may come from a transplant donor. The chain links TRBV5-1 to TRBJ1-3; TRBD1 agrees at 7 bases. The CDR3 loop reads CASSRSPGKGAHGNTIYF. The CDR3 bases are TGCGCCAGTTCCCGCTCTCCGGGGAAGGGGGCTCATGGAAACACCATATATTTT.